The 16 T cell receptor beta chains given below trace back to one sample, sequenced in a study of cytomegalovirus exposure and HLA in healthy donors. PCR primers comprised 60 Vbeta and 13 Jbeta primers. Here immunoSEQ multiplex PCR was the method, and the copy in TCRdb shows in-frame clones only, minus some. The table shows about 160,000 clones, with around four fifths occurring only once. Specimen: PBMCs. The receptor source for this set is a woman aged 25 to 45 in good health and CMV-seronegative.

The chain links TRBV18 to TRBJ1-2; D is unclear. V lost 4 bases to trimming and J lost 4 bases, with 16 bases between them. The CDR3 is made up of 15 amino acids. From germline, CDR1 is KGHSH and CDR2 LQKENI. This CDR3 is CASSRSNDRSYGYTF. The CDR3 DNA reads as TGTGCCAGCTCACGGTCCAACGACCGGAGCTATGGCTACACCTTC.

V usage is TRBV7-3 and J usage is TRBJ1-6; no firm D call. This CDR3 spans 14 amino acids. Trimming left V 1 base short and J 8 bases short, with 9 bases between. CDR1 and CDR2 (germline): SGHTA, FQGTGA. CDR3 sequence (DNA): TGTGCCAGCAGCTTAATACCAGGTTATTCACCCCTCCACTTT. Translation gives CASSLIPGYSPLHF.

The rearrangement links TRBV15 to TRBJ1-5; 8 bases match TRBD1. Germline assignment: CDR1 LNHNV and CDR2 YYDKDF (reference sequence). V trimming: 0 bases; J trimming: 7 bases; junction bases outside the gene matches: 14. There are 18 residues in the CDR3. DNA of the CDR3: TGTGCCACCAGCAGAGATCCGAAGGGCAGGGGGCAGGGGCAGCCCCAGCATTTT. Translating gives CATSRDPKGRGQGQPQHF.

The chain combines TRBV6-6 with TRBJ1-2, with a weak D call TRBD1 (5 bases). V was cut by 5 bases and J by 8 bases, with 15 bases left in between. The germline gives CDR1 MNHNY, CDR2 SVGAGI (reference sequence). The CDR3 extends over 13 amino acids. The CDR3 nucleotides read TGTGCCAGCAGTAGCTTTGGGGGGGAAGGCTACACCTTC. Translation: CASSSFGGEGYTF.

This clone was observed at least ten times. This rearrangement joins TRBV5-5 to TRBJ1-6; D gene uncertain. Trimming pared 6 bases from V and 9 bases from J, leaving 19 bases between. Germline CDR1 SGHKS, CDR2 YYEKEE (reference sequence). The CDR3 runs to 15 residues. The CDR3 sequence: CASTNQARESSPLHF. CDR3 sequence (DNA): TGTGCCAGCACCAATCAGGCGAGGGAGAGTTCACCCCTCCACTTT.

The chain has TRBV19 and TRBJ1-5; D is possibly TRBD1 (6 bases). Between the trimmed V and J ends, which lost 3 bases and 0 bases, there was a span of 9 bases. Germline V CDR1 and CDR2: LNHDA, SQIVND (reference sequence). The CDR3 totals 15 residues. The CDR3 region has the DNA TGTGCCAGTAGTATCGGGACACTTAGCAATCAGCCCCAGCATTTT. This codes for CASSIGTLSNQPQHF.

The genes are TRBV2 and TRBJ2-7; 7 bases are shared with TRBD2. The CDR3 spans 12 residues. Germline V lookup: CDR1 SNHLY, CDR2 FYNNEI. V lost 6 bases and J lost 4; bases outside the gene matches: 3. CDR3 sequence (DNA): TGTGCCAGCAGCGGGACTACTTACGAGCAGTACTTC. Translated, it gives CASSGTTYEQYF.

The chain carries TRBV11-1 and TRBJ2-5, with 11 bases matching TRBD1. With V trimmed by 8 bases and J by 3 bases, 5 bases remained unmatched. The CDR3 totals 14 residues. CDR1 is SGHAT and CDR2 is FQDESV in the germline V gene (reference sequence). As DNA, the CDR3 is TGTGCCAGCTGGGACAGGGGGGCGGAAGAGACCCAGTACTTC. This gives the protein CASWDRGAEETQYF.

This clone was found once. This chain's CDR3 is CASSGTGGRNQPQHF. The DNA of the CDR3 is TGTGCCAGCAGTGGGACAGGGGGCCGCAATCAGCCCCAGCATTTT. This sequence joins TRBV28 and TRBJ1-5, with 12 bases matching TRBD1. Germline V CDR1 and CDR2: MDHEN, SYDVKM. After removal of 5 bases from V and 2 bases from J, the junction contained 1 base not matched to a gene. The CDR3 has 15 residues.

The chain carries TRBV28 and TRBJ1-5; possible D gene TRBD1, 6 bases. Germline V gene data show CDR1 as MDHEN and CDR2 as SYDVKM. V was trimmed by 7 bases and J by 5 bases, leaving 21 bases between them. CDR3 length: 16 amino acids. The CDR3 DNA reads TGTGCCAGCACTCTTACAGGGTCCAAAGGAGATCAGCCCCAGCATTTT. Residues: CASTLTGSKGDQPQHF.

The rearrangement links TRBV2 to TRBJ1-3; no clear D gene. Germline loops: CDR1 SNHLY, CDR2 FYNNEI. V was cut by 1 base and J by 3 bases, with 4 bases left in between. The CDR3 loop spans 13 amino acids. The CDR3 nucleotides are TGTGCCAGCAGTGAAGTCTTTGGAAACACCATATATTTT. Translation gives CASSEVFGNTIYF.

This clone was seen just once. The chain uses TRBV6-5 and TRBJ1-6; D might be TRBD1 (6 bases). The CDR3 consists of 15 residues. V lost 2 bases to trimming and J lost 5 bases, with 10 bases between them. Germline CDR1 MNHEY, CDR2 SVGAGI. The CDR3 loop reads CASSYVNRDNSPLHF. DNA for the CDR3: TGTGCCAGCAGTTACGTCAACAGGGATAATTCACCCCTCCACTTT.

The CDR3 is CASSTDTGELFF. In DNA form, the CDR3 reads TGTGCCAGCTCAACTGACACCGGGGAGCTGTTTTTT. The rearrangement uses TRBV18 and TRBJ2-2; D unclear. The V gene's germline CDR1 is KGHSH and CDR2 LQKENI. V was clipped by 5 bases and J by 3 bases, with 4 bases between them. The CDR3 length is 12 residues.

The rearrangement links TRBV5-1 to TRBJ2-7, with 7 positions matching TRBD2. This CDR3 has 15 amino acids. Germline lookup yields CDR1 SGHRS and CDR2 YFSETQ. Trimming removed 0 bases from V and 5 bases from J; junction bases left unmatched: 8. CDR3 amino acids: CASSLGGAGVNEQYF. CDR3 coding DNA: TGCGCCAGCAGCTTGGGCGGGGCGGGGGTTAACGAGCAGTACTTC. Supplemented by reference TRBV5-1 and TRBJ2-7, the full variable domain reads KAGVTQTPRYLIKTRGQQVTLSCSPISGHRSVSWYQQTPGQGLQFLFEYFSETQRNKGNFPGRFSGRQFSNSRSEMNVSTLELGDSALYLCASSLGGAGVNEQYFGPGTRLTVT.

This clone was seen once. The CDR3: CASSYSAVSGNTIYF. CDR3 bases: TGTGCCAGCAGTTACTCTGCGGTTTCTGGAAACACCATATATTTT. The J gene is TRBJ1-3, the V gene TRBV6-6; the D is unclear. CDR1 and CDR2 from the germline V gene are MNHNY and SVGAGI (reference sequence). The CDR3 covers 15 residues. V was pared by 0 bases and J by 1 base, with 7 bases between.

This chain uses TRBV6-1 with TRBJ1-1; possibly TRBD1 for D (6 bases). The V end lost 4 bases, the J end lost 0 bases, and 18 bases lay between the germline ends. Germline-derived CDR1 and CDR2 are MNHNS and SASEGT. This CDR3 region has 17 residues. The CDR3 DNA sequence: TGTGCCAGCAGTGCGCCCCTTACAGGGTTTATGAACACTGAAGCTTTCTTT. This translates into CASSAPLTGFMNTEAFF.